The 15 T cell receptor beta chains given below trace back to one sample, sequenced in a study of Ad26.COV2.S vaccination and SARS-CoV-2 variants. Treatment described: some 20 received Ad26.COV2.S at low or high dose, single or two shots; five or six received placebo; per-sample allocation not given. Each sample was drawn 63 days after the first injection (of vaccine or placebo). Profiling relied on immunoSEQ multiplex PCR, and the TCRdb table lists in-frame clones only, not all of them. The sample includes 330,000 or so clones, about nine tenths of them seen just once. This sample comprised peripheral blood, obtained in a trial of Ad26.COV2.S vaccine versus placebo. Receptors were obtained from a person between 18 and 59 years old who received the Ad26.COV2.S COVID-19 vaccine or a placebo.

CDR3 amino acids: CASFRGAGSEAFF. In DNA form, the CDR3 reads TGCGCCAGCTTCCGAGGGGCAGGATCTGAAGCTTTCTTT. The rearrangement uses TRBV10-1 and TRBJ1-1, with D possibly TRBD1 on 5 matching bases. The CDR3 has 13 amino acids. Germline CDR1 reads WNHNN; CDR2 reads SYGVQD (reference sequence). V was shortened by 8 bases and J by 6 bases, with 16 bases between the two germline ends.

The chain links TRBV15 to TRBJ2-6, with unresolved D. V was shortened by 0 bases and J by 1 base, with 7 bases between the two germline ends. Germline V lookup: CDR1 LNHNV, CDR2 YYDKDF (reference sequence). This CDR3 has 16 residues. This CDR3 is CATSRDSESGANVLTF. CDR3 coding DNA: TGTGCCACCAGCAGAGATTCGGAGTCTGGGGCCAACGTCCTGACTTTC.

The V call is TRBV30, the J call TRBJ1-1; D gene ambiguous. Germline loops: CDR1 GTSNPN, CDR2 SVGIG (reference sequence). With 0 bases removed from V and 0 bases from J, the gap between germline ends came to 14 bases. The CDR3 totals 16 residues. DNA for the CDR3: TGTGCCTGGAGTGTAAGCTCCCTCCCCATGAACACTGAAGCTTTCTTT. Protein sequence: CAWSVSSLPMNTEAFF.

The DNA for the CDR3 is TGTGCCAGCAGTACTTCCGAGACCCCTATTGGCTACACCTTC. Its protein is CASSTSETPIGYTF. The rearrangement joins TRBV27 to TRBJ1-2; D gene unclear. Germline CDR1 MNHEY, CDR2 SMNVEV (reference sequence). The CDR3 is made up of 14 amino acids. V lost 5 bases, J lost 7 bases, and 17 bases lay in between.

J is TRBJ2-1 and V is TRBV11-2; D is unclear. The V end lost 6 bases, the J end lost 5 bases, and 11 bases lay between the germline ends. Germline V gene sequence: CDR1 SGHAT, CDR2 FQNNGV. The CDR3 consists of 13 residues. This CDR3 reads CASRFEGDNEQFF. The CDR3 DNA is TGTGCCAGCAGGTTTGAAGGCGACAATGAGCAGTTCTTC.

This chain links TRBV11-3 with TRBJ1-4; D is undetermined. V lost 5 bases and J lost 8, with 21 bases in between. Germline CDR1 is SGHNT and CDR2 is YENEEA. CDR3 length: 16 residues. Here the CDR3 reads CASSPRDSPVQEKLFF. CDR3 sequence (DNA): TGTGCCAGCAGCCCTAGAGACTCCCCGGTACAGGAAAAACTGTTTTTT.

The chain uses TRBV7-3 and TRBJ1-1; D is possibly TRBD1 (5 bases). CDR1 and CDR2 from the germline V gene are SGHTA and FQGTGA. The germline V and J ends were trimmed by 2 bases and 1 base, with 8 bases remaining between them. The CDR3 is 14 amino acids. The DNA of the CDR3 is TGTGCCAGCAGCTTAGGGGGAGGGAACACTGAAGCTTTCTTT. Its translation: CASSLGGGNTEAFF.

This chain joins TRBV4-3 and TRBJ1-4, with 11 bases lining up with TRBD1. This CDR3 contains 16 residues. After removal of 4 bases from V and 8 bases from J, the junction contained 9 bases not matched to a gene. Germline V gives CDR1 LGHNA, CDR2 YSLEER. The CDR3, as DNA: TGCGCCAGCAGCCCATATACCGGGACAGGGGGGGAAAAACTGTTTTTT. It encodes CASSPYTGTGGEKLFF.

This sequence joins TRBV7-9 and TRBJ2-7; the D gene is possibly TRBD1 (5 bases). Germline V gene sequence: CDR1 SEHNR, CDR2 FQNEAQ (reference sequence). The V end lost 2 bases, the J end lost 6 bases, and 14 bases lay between the germline ends. The CDR3 spans 14 residues. CDR3 in DNA: TGTGCCAGCAGCTTAAATGCAGGGTACCCCGAGCAGTACTTC. Encoded protein: CASSLNAGYPEQYF.

In its sample, this clone was seen a few times. This chain joins TRBV6-5 and TRBJ1-2, with D tentatively TRBD1 (5 bases). The ends were cut back, 3 bases at V and 4 bases at J, with 9 bases in the middle. The CDR3 extends over 13 amino acids. The V gene's germline CDR1 is MNHEY and CDR2 SVGAGI. The CDR3 loop is CASSYTDTYGYTF. The CDR3 DNA follows: TGTGCCAGCAGTTATACGGACACCTATGGCTACACCTTC.

This chain joins TRBV14 and TRBJ1-2; D ambiguous. This CDR3 has 16 residues. The germline V gene encodes CDR1 SGHDN and CDR2 FVKESK. Trimming pared 3 bases from V and 5 bases from J, leaving 19 bases between. CDR3 coding DNA: TGTGCCAGCAGCCAGGAGAACTTGGCGTCACGATATGGCTACACCTTC. It is translated as CASSQENLASRYGYTF.

The rearrangement uses TRBV28 and TRBJ2-1; D is unclear. CDR3 length: 13 residues. Germline V lookup: CDR1 MDHEN, CDR2 SYDVKM. Between the trimmed V and J ends, which lost 2 bases and 4 bases, there was a span of 6 bases. The CDR3 region has the DNA TGTGCCAGCAGTTTACGGGTTTACAATGAGCAGTTCTTC. This encodes CASSLRVYNEQFF. Complete variable domain (other parts from reference TRBV28 and TRBJ2-1): DVKVTQSSRYLVKRTGEKVFLECVQDMDHENMFWYRQDPGLGLRLIYFSYDVKMKEKGDIPEGYSVSREKKERFSLILESASTNQTSMYLCASSLRVYNEQFFGPGTRLTVL.

The V gene is TRBV6-5, the J gene TRBJ2-1, with 8 bases lining up with TRBD2. After removal of 2 bases from V and 7 bases from J, the junction contained 7 bases not matched to a gene. Germline CDR1 MNHEY, CDR2 SVGAGI. The CDR3 extends over 15 amino acids. The CDR3 loop reads CASSYGGTRGNEQFF. CDR3 DNA: TGTGCCAGCAGTTACGGTGGGACTAGGGGGAATGAGCAGTTCTTC.

The chain joins TRBV19 to TRBJ1-1, with 8 bases fitting TRBD1. Germline loops: CDR1 LNHDA, CDR2 SQIVND (reference sequence). J lost 0 bases, V lost 5 bases, and 8 bases had no gene match. This CDR3 comprises 16 residues. Written as DNA, the CDR3 is TGTGCCAGTAGTGCCTCCTGGGGACAGGTGAACACTGAAGCTTTCTTT. Amino acid sequence: CASSASWGQVNTEAFF.

The chain joins TRBV6-1 to TRBJ2-1; 8 bases line up with TRBD2. V lost 1 base, J lost 4 bases, and 15 bases stayed unmatched. CDR1 and CDR2 from the germline V gene are MNHNS and SASEGT. The CDR3 consists of 19 residues. This chain's CDR3 is CASSEEGTSGIPSYNEQFF. CDR3 nucleotide sequence: TGTGCCAGCAGTGAAGAAGGAACTAGCGGTATACCATCATACAATGAGCAGTTCTTC.